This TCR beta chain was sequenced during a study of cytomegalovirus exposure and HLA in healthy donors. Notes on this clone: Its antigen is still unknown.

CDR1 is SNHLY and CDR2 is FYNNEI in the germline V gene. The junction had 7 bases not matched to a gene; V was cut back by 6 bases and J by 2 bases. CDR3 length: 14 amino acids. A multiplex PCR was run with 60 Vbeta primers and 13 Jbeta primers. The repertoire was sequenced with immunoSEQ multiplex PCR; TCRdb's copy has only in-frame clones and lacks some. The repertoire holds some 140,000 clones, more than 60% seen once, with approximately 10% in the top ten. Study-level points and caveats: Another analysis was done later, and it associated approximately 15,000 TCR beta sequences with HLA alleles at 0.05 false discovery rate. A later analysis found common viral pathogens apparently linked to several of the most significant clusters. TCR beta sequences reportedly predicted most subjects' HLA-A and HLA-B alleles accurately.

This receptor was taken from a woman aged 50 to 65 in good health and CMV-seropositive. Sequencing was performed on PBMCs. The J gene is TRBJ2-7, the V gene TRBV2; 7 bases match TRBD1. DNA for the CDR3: TGTGCCAGCAGGGGGACAGTGAACGCCTACGAGCAGTACTTC. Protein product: CASRGTVNAYEQYF.